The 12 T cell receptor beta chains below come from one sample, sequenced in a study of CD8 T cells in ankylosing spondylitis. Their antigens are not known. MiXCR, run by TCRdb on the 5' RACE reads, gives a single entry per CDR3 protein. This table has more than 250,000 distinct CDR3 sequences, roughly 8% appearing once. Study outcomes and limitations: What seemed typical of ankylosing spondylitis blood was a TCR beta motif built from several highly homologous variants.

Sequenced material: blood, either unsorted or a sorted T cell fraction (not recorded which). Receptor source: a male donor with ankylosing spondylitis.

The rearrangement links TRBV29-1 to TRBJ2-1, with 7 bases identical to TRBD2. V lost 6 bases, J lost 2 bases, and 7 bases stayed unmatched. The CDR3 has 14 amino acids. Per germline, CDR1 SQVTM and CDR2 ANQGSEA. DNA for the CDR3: TGCAGCGTACTTGGCGGGAGTCCCTACAATGAGCAGTTCTTC. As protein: CSVLGGSPYNEQFF.

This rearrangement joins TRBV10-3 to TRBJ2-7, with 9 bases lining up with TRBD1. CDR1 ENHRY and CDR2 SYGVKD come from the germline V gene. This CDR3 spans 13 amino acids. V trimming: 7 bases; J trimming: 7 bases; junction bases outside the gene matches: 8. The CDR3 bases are TGTGCCATCATATCGGGACAGGGTGAAGAGCAGTACTTC. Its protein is CAIISGQGEEQYF.

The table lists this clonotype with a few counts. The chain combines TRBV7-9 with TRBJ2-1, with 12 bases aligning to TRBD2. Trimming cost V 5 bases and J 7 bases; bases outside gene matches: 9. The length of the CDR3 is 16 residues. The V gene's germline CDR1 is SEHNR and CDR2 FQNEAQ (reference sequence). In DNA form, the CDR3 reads TGTGCCAGCAGCGCCAAACTAGCGGGAGGTAGAAATGAGCAGTTCTTC. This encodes CASSAKLAGGRNEQFF.

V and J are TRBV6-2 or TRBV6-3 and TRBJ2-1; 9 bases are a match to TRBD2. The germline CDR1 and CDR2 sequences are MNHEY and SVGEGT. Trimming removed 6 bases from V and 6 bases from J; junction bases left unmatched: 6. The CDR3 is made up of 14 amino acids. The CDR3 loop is CASRREGRTNEQFF. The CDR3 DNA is TGTGCCAGCAGGCGGGAGGGCCGTACCAATGAGCAGTTCTTC.

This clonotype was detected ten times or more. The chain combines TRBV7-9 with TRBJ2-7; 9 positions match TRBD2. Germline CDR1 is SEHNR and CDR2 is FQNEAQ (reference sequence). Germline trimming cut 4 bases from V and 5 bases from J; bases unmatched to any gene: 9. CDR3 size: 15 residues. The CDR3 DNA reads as TGTGCCAGCAGCTCTCCCGCGGGACTAGCAAACGAGCAGTACTTC. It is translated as CASSSPAGLANEQYF.

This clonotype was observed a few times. The CDR3 spells CASSLLTGGIDTQYF. The DNA for the CDR3 is TGTGCCAGCAGTTTATTGACGGGAGGGATAGATACGCAGTATTTT. V usage is TRBV12-3 or TRBV12-4 and J usage is TRBJ2-3, with TRBD2 matching 8 bases. Germline trimming cut 2 bases from V and 5 bases from J; bases unmatched to any gene: 6. The CDR3 length is 15 residues.

In DNA form, the CDR3 reads TGTGCCAGCAGTTTGGGAGGTATAGGGGGGAGGACAGATACGCAGTATTTT. It codes for CASSLGGIGGRTDTQYF. This chain links TRBV28 with TRBJ2-3; either TRBD1 or TRBD2 may fit D (6 bases each). Germline CDR1 MDHEN, CDR2 SYDVKM. The CDR3 is 17 residues long. V shed 3 bases and J shed 3 bases, with 19 bases lying between them.

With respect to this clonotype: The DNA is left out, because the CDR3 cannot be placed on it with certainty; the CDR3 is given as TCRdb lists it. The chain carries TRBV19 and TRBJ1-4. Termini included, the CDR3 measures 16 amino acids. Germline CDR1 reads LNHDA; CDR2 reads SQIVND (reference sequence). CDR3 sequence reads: CASSINGTAYEKLFFF.

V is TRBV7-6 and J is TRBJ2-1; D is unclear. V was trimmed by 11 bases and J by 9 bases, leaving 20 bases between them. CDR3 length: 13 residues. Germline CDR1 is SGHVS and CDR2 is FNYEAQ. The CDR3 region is CAVQTKLWGEQFF. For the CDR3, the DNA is TGTGCCGTACAGACAAAACTGTGGGGTGAGCAGTTCTTC.

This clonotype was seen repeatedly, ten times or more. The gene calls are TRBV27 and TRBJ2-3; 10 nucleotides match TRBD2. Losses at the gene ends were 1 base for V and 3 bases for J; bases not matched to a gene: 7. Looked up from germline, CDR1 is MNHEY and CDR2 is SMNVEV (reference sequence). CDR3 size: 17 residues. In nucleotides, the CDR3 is TGTGCCAGCAGTTTATGGACTAGCGGAGAGTTAACAGATACGCAGTATTTT. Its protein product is CASSLWTSGELTDTQYF.

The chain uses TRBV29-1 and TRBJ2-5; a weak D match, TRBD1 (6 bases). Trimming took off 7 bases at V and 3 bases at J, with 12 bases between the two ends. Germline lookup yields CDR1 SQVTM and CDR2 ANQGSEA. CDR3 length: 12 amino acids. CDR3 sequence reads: CSADRRKETQYF. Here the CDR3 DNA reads TGCAGCGCGGACAGACGAAAAGAGACCCAGTACTTC.

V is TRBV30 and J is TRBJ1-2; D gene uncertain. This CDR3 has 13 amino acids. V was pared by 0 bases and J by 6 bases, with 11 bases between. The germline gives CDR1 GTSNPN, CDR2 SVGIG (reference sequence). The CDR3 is CAWSVLFKHGYTF. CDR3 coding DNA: TGTGCCTGGAGTGTGCTCTTTAAGCATGGCTACACCTTC.